The 7 T cell receptor beta chains reported below all come from one sample, sequenced in a study of cytomegalovirus exposure and HLA in healthy donors. Primers: 60 Vbeta forward and 13 Jbeta reverse. Using immunoSEQ multiplex PCR, the repertoire was profiled, and TCRdb retains in-frame clones only, with some absent. In the table there are roughly 180,000 clones, approximately 84% of which are singletons. The material sequenced was PBMCs. These receptors were taken from a man in his thirties or forties in good health and CMV-seronegative.

This clone was seen only a few times. As DNA, the CDR3 is TGTGCCAGCAGCGTAGATAGGGGGAGAAATGAAAAACTGTTTTTT. This sequence encodes CASSVDRGRNEKLFF. V usage is TRBV9 and J usage is TRBJ1-4; D might be TRBD1 (6 bases). CDR1 is SGDLS and CDR2 is YYNGEE in the germline V gene. Trimming left V 0 bases short and J 5 bases short, with 11 bases between. CDR3 length equals 15 residues.

The chain uses TRBV6-6 and TRBJ2-1, with 9 nucleotides matching TRBD1. The CDR3 totals 14 residues. V shed 5 bases and J 7 bases; nucleotides not matched to a gene: 6. Germline CDR1 and CDR2: MNHNY and SVGAGI (reference sequence). The CDR3 spells CASSPGTGRNEQFF. The CDR3 DNA reads as TGTGCCAGCAGTCCCGGGACAGGGCGGAATGAGCAGTTCTTC.

The gene calls are TRBV30 and TRBJ2-3, with D possibly being TRBD2 (6 bases). The CDR3 contains 13 residues. Germline CDR1 and CDR2: GTSNPN and SVGIG (reference sequence). V lost 5 bases and J lost 5, with 14 bases in between. DNA of the CDR3: TGTGCCTGGGGAACTCAAGCGGGAGATACGCAGTATTTT. As protein: CAWGTQAGDTQYF.

CDR3 region: CASSRQGEQFF. The CDR3 DNA reads as TGTGCCAGCAGCCGACAGGGAGAGCAGTTCTTC. V and J are TRBV6-6 and TRBJ2-1; 7 bases match TRBD1. CDR1 and CDR2 (germline): MNHNY, SVGAGI (reference sequence). The J segment lost 10 bases and the V segment lost 6 bases, leaving 3 bases of the junction unmatched. This CDR3 spans 11 amino acids.

The rearrangement links TRBV28 to TRBJ1-2; 12 bases fit TRBD1. CDR3 size: 17 residues. The ends lost 4 bases at V and 5 bases at J; junction bases unmatched: 11. Germline-derived CDR1 and CDR2 are MDHEN and SYDVKM. CDR3: CASSSMGGTGGAYGYTF. For the CDR3, the DNA is TGTGCCAGCAGTTCCATGGGGGGGACAGGGGGCGCTTATGGCTACACCTTC.

V is TRBV4-3 and J is TRBJ2-3; 7 positions match TRBD1. The length of the CDR3 is 15 residues. The V gene end was trimmed by 1 base and the J gene end by 2 bases; junction bases not matched to a gene: 3. From germline, CDR1 is LGHNA and CDR2 YSLEER. CDR3 amino acids: CASSQAGGYTDTQYF. In DNA, the CDR3 is TGCGCCAGCAGCCAAGCAGGGGGTTACACAGATACGCAGTATTTT.

The CDR3 bases are TGTGCCAGCAGCGCCGAGGGGGGGTTCCTCTACGAGCAGTACTTC. This sequence encodes CASSAEGGFLYEQYF. The rearrangement links TRBV7-2 to TRBJ2-5, with a tentative D call TRBD2 (7 bases). The better agreement between TRBJ2-7 and the DNA end casts doubt on the J call. The CDR3 runs 15 residues. Germline V gene sequence: CDR1 SGHTA, CDR2 FQGNSA.